This is a list of T cell receptor beta chains from one sample in a study of blood T cell repertoires in COVID-19. TCRdb keeps only in-frame clones here, not all; method: immunoSEQ multiplex PCR. Of approximately 170,000 clones listed, around 86% were seen once; the top ten hold more than 7.5%. The sample consisted of peripheral blood. All receptors come from a man aged 50 to 60 with active or convalescent COVID-19. CDR3s include the opening cysteine and the closing phenylalanine or tryptophan. The order of the fields is V gene, J gene, CDR3 protein.

TRBV7-9	TRBJ1-2	CASSLGDIYGYTF
TRBV24-1	TRBJ1-5	CATSRDWGQPQHF
TRBV10-2	TRBJ1-1	CASRGQGVNEAFF
TRBV6-2/TRBV6-3	TRBJ1-2	CASSNRGTGGYTF
TRBV7-9	TRBJ2-1	CASSLWGTSGPKKNEQFF
TRBV19	TRBJ2-5	CASSMGASGRETQYF
TRBV7-3	TRBJ2-2	CASSPQGAGELFF
TRBV3-1/TRBV3-2	TRBJ2-3	CASSKRTSGNTDTQYF
TRBV28	TRBJ2-2	CASSADRPVTGELFF
TRBV14	TRBJ2-3	CASSQGLADTQYF
TRBV2	TRBJ1-2	CASRVTGTDGYTF
TRBV5-1	TRBJ2-1	CASSFLQGASNEQFF
TRBV5-4	TRBJ1-4	CASSTAGGRGEKLFF
TRBV11-2	TRBJ2-7	CASSQVGGLIYEQYF
TRBV6-5	TRBJ1-1	CASRGSEAFF
TRBV10-3	TRBJ2-7	CAIREGSTYEQYF
TRBV5-1	TRBJ1-4	CASSTIQGATNEKLFF
TRBV5-6	TRBJ2-1	CASSLVGLAGDNEQFF
TRBV5-6	TRBJ2-7	CASSLERENLYEQYF
TRBV7-9	TRBJ2-2	CASSLSPAGGAGELFF
TRBV3-1/TRBV3-2	TRBJ2-1	CASSQGALGTGDNEQFF
TRBV12-3/TRBV12-4	TRBJ2-1	CASSLGSGDEQFF
TRBV4-2	TRBJ1-1	CASSQEHALIFF
TRBV24-1	TRBJ2-3	CATSDFRGPADTQYF
TRBV6-1	TRBJ1-3	CASSEVWGVNSGNTIYF
TRBV18	TRBJ2-3	CASSPPAMDTQYF
TRBV4-2	TRBJ1-3	CASSQDLRENTIYF
TRBV28	TRBJ1-2	CASSLGGVLGYTF
TRBV24-1	TRBJ2-1	CATREGHSYNEQFF
TRBV11-2	TRBJ1-1	CASSLANTEAFF
TRBV25-1	TRBJ1-2	CASRPGTGVYGYTF
TRBV2	TRBJ1-6	CASSRDRGGNSPLHF
TRBV5-4	TRBJ1-4	CASSLDPGNPEKLFF
TRBV30	TRBJ2-3	CAWSVADYTDTQYF
TRBV7-9	TRBJ2-2	CASSPSIAGELFF
TRBV12-3/TRBV12-4	TRBJ1-1	CASSSTGYEAFF
TRBV7-2	TRBJ1-4	CASSVDRGHEKLFF
TRBV3-1/TRBV3-2	TRBJ2-2	CASSHPRGGAGGELFF
TRBV30	TRBJ2-7	CAWSVLTGSWEQYF
TRBV11-2	TRBJ1-1	CASSLGSVAAFF
TRBV28	TRBJ2-7	CASSGDWGEQYF